A selection of T cell receptor beta chains follows, all from one sample in a study of T cell repertoires in aging, cancer and after chemotherapy. MiXCR, applied by TCRdb to the multiplex PCR reads, yields one record per CDR3 protein. The profile shows around 1,800 distinct CDR3 sequences, about 34% of them singletons. The material sequenced was blood. The receptors stem from a human donor with a solid tumor. The donor label of this sample is uncertain. CDR3s include the opening cysteine and the closing phenylalanine or tryptophan. D genes are given only for firm matches. Not all rows give a size; the values are once, few, many and, for expanded clones, a class.

clone size	V gene	J gene	D gene	CDR3 DNA	CDR3 protein
-	TRBV12-3/TRBV12-4	TRBJ2-1	-	TGTGCCAGCAGTTTTTCTTTGGGGAATGAGCAGTTCTTC	CASSFSLGNEQFF
few	TRBV7-2	TRBJ1-2	-	TGTGCCAGCAGCTTAGAGGCTGACAGTGACTATGGCTACACCTTC	CASSLEADSDYGYTF
few	TRBV7-6	TRBJ2-7	-	TGTGCCAGCAGCTTAGCAGGCGAAGTTTACGAGCAGTACTTC	CASSLAGEVYEQYF
few	TRBV28	TRBJ2-7	-	TGTGCCAGCACCTTGGGCTACGAGCAGTACTTC	CASTLGYEQYF
-	TRBV4-1	TRBJ1-1	-	TGCGCCAGCAGCCAAGATAGGGGGGTGGTGAACACTGAAGCTTTCTTT	CASSQDRGVVNTEAFF
-	TRBV7-9	TRBJ2-7	TRBD2	TGTGCCAGCAGCCCCTCTGTGGCGGGAGGCTCCTACGAGCAGTACTTC	CASSPSVAGGSYEQYF
-	TRBV7-6	TRBJ1-5	-	TGTGCCAGCAGCCAGGGACCTAATCAGCCCCAGCATTTT	CASSQGPNQPQHF
-	TRBV10-3	TRBJ1-3	-	TGTGCCATCAGTGAGTCCCCAGGCAGTCGCTCTGGAAACACCATATATTTT	CAISESPGSRSGNTIYF
few	TRBV11-2	TRBJ2-1	-	TGTGCCAGCAGCTTAGGGACATACAATGAGCAGTTCTTC	CASSLGTYNEQFF
few	TRBV12-3/TRBV12-4	TRBJ1-1	-	TGTGCCAGCAGTTTAGGGGCCCAGAACACTGAAGCTTTCTTT	CASSLGAQNTEAFF
-	TRBV7-9	TRBJ2-7	-	TGTGCCAGCAGCTATGATTCCTACGAGCAGTACTTC	CASSYDSYEQYF
few	TRBV30	TRBJ2-7	TRBD2	TGTGCCTGGAGTGTACCCCACGGCAGTCTAGCGGCTGTTGAGCAGTACTTC	CAWSVPHGSLAAVEQYF
-	TRBV7-2	TRBJ1-1	-	TGTGCCAGCAGCTCTCAAGGACCGGGCACTGAAGCTTTCTTT	CASSSQGPGTEAFF
-	TRBV5-6	TRBJ1-2	-	TGTGCCAGCAGCTTTGGAGACCCCAAGGGGCTCTATGGCTACACCTTC	CASSFGDPKGLYGYTF